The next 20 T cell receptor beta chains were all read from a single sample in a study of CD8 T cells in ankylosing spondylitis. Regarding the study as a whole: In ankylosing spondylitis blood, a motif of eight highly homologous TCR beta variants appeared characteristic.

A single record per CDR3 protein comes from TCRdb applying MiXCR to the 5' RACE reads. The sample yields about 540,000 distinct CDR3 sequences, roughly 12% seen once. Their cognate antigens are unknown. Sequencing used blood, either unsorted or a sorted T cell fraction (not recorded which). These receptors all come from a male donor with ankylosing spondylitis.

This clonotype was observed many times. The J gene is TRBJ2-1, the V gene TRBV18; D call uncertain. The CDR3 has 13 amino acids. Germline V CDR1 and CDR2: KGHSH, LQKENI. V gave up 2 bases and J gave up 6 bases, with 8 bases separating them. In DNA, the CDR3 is TGTGCCAGCTCACCAGGGGTGGGCAATGAGCAGTTCTTC. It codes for CASSPGVGNEQFF.

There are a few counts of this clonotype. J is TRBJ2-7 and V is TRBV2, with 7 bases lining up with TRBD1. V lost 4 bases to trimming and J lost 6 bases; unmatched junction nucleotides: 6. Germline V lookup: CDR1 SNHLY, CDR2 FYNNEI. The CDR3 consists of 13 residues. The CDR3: CASSGDRAGEQYV. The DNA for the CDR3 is TGTGCCAGCAGTGGGGACAGAGCAGGCGAGCAGTACGTC.

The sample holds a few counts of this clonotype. CDR3 loop: CASRRWNEQFF. CDR3 bases: TGTGCCAGCAGGAGGTGGAATGAGCAGTTCTTC. The rearrangement links TRBV2 to TRBJ2-1; D is undetermined. The CDR3 length is 11 residues. Germline V CDR1 and CDR2: SNHLY, FYNNEI. The V end was cut by 6 bases, the J end by 7 bases, with 7 bases between. Using reference TRBV2 and TRBJ2-1 for the parts outside the CDR3, the full variable domain is EPEVTQTPSHQVTQMGQEVILRCVPISNHLYFYWYRQILGQKVEFLVSFYNNEISEKSEIFDDQFSVERPDGSNFTLKIRSTKLEDSAMYFCASRRWNEQFFGPGTRLTVL.

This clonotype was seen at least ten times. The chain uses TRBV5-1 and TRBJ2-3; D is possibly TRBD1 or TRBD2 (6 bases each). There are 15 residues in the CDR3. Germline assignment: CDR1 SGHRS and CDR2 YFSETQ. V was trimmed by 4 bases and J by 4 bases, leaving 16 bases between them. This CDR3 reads CASSDGGRGADTQYF. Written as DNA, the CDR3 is TGCGCCAGCAGCGATGGCGGTAGGGGGGCAGATACGCAGTATTTT.

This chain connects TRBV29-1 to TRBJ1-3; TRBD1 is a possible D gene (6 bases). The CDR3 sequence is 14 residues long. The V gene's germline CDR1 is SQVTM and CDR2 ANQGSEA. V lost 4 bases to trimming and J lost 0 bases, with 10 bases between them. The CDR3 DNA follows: TGCAGCGTTGGGCAGGGACACTCTGGAAACACCATATATTTT. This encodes CSVGQGHSGNTIYF.

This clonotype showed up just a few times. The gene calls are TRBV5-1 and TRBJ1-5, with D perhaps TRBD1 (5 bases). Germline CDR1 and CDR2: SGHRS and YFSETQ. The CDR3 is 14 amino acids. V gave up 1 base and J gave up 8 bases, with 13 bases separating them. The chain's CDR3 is CASSLSLGVKPQHF. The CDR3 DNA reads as TGCGCCAGCAGCTTGTCGCTGGGGGTGAAGCCCCAGCATTTT.

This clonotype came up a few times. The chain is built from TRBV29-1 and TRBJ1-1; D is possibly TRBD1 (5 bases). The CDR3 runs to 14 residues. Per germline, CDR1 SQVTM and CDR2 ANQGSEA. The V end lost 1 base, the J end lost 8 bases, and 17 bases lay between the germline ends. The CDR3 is CSVEGWARGVEAFF. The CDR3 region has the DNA TGCAGCGTTGAAGGCTGGGCTAGGGGAGTAGAAGCTTTCTTT.

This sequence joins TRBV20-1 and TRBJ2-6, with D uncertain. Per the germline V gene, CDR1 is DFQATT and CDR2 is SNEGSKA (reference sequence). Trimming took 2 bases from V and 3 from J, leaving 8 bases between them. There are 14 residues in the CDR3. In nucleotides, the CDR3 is TGCAGTGCTAGAAATCCCCTTGGGGCCAACGTCCTGACTTTC. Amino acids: CSARNPLGANVLTF.

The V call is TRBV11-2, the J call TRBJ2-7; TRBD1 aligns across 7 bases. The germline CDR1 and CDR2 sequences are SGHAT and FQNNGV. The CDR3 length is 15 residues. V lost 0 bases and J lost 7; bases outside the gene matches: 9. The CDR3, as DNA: TGTGCCAGCAGCTTAGAAAGGGGGCGCGTAAGAGAGCAGTACTTC. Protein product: CASSLERGRVREQYF. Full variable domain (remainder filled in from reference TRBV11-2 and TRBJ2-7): EAGVAQSPRYKIIEKRQSVAFWCNPISGHATLYWYQQILGQGPKLLIQFQNNGVVDDSQLPKDRFSAERLKGVDSTLKIQPAKLEDSAVYLCASSLERGRVREQYFGPGTRLTVT.

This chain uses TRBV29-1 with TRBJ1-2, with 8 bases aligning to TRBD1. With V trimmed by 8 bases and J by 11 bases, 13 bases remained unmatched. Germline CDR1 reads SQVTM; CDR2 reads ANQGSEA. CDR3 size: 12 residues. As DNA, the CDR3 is TGCAGCCTCCTAGACAGGGGAGCCTCGTACACCTTC. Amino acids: CSLLDRGASYTF.

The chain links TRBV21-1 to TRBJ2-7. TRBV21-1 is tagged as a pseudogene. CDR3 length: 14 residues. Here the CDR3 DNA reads TGTGCCAGCAGCAAAGTTGACGGTAACTACGAGCAGTACTTC. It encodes CASSKVDGNYEQYF.

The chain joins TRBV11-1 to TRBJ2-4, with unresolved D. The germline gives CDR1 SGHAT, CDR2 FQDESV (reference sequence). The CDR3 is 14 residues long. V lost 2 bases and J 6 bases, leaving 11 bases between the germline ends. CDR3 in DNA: TGTGCCAGCAGCTTAAGCTCACCTCTAAACATTCAGTACTTC. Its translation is CASSLSSPLNIQYF.

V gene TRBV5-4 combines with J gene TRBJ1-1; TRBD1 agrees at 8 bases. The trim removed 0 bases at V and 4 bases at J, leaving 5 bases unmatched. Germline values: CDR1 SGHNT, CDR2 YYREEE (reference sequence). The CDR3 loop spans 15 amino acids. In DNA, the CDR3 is TGTGCCAGCAGCTTGGAAGACAGGGGAAGCACTGAAGCTTTCTTT. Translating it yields CASSLEDRGSTEAFF.

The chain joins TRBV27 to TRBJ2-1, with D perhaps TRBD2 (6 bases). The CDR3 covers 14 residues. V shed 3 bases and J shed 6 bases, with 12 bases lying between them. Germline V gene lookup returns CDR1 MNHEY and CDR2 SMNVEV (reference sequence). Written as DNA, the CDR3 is TGTGCCAGCAGTTTCGGGACTTACCTCAATGAGCAGTTCTTC. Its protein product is CASSFGTYLNEQFF.

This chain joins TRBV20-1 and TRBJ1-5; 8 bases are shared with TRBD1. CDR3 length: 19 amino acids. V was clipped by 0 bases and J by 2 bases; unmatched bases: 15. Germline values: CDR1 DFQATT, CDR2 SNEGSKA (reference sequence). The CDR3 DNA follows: TGCAGTGCTAGAGATTTCCCCTGGGGACAGGCGGAGGGCAATCAGCCCCAGCATTTT. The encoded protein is CSARDFPWGQAEGNQPQHF.

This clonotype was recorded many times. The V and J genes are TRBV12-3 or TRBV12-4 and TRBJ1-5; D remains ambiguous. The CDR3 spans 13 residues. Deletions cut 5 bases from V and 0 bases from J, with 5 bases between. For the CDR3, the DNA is TGTGCCAGCAGTAGCAGTAGCAATCAGCCCCAGCATTTT. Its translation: CASSSSSNQPQHF.

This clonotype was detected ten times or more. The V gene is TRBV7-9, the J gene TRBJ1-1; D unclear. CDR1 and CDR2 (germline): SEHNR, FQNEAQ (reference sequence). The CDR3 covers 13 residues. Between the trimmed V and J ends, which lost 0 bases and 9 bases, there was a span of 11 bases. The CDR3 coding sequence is TGTGCCAGCAGCTTAGCGGAACTATCCCAAGCTTTCTTT. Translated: CASSLAELSQAFF.

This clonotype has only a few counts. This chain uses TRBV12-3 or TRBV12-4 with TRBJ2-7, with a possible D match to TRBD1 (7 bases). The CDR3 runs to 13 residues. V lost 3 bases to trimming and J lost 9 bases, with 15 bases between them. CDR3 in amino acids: CASSFRGLGGQYF. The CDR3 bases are TGTGCCAGCAGTTTTAGGGGGCTGGGGGGGCAGTACTTC.

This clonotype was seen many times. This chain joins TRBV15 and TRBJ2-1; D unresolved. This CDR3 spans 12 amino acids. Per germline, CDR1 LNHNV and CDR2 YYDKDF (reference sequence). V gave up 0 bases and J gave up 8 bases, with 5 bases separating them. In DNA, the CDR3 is TGTGCCACCAGCAGAGATGGGGATGAGCAGTTCTTC. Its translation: CATSRDGDEQFF.

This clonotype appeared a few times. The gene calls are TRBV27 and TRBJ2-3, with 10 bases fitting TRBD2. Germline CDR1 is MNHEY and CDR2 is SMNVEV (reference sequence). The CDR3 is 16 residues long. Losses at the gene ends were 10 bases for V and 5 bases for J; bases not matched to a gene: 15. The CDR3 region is CATGRAGGPIGDTQYF. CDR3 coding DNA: TGTGCCACCGGTAGAGCGGGAGGGCCCATTGGAGATACGCAGTATTTT.